The sequence of this T cell receptor (beta chain) was determined in a study of T cells in Graves' hyperthyroidism and ophthalmopathy. Patients aged 18 to 65 with hyperthyroidism were newly diagnosed, with duration under 2 months. The authors took PBMCs from roughly 9.7 ml fresh peripheral blood. This clonotype was seen ten or more times. Its antigen is not identified. RNA transcripts served as the template for amplifying TCR beta CDR3 regions. A set of HTBI primers served as the primers for a first-round RT-PCR of the TCR CDR3. TCRdb redid the calling of the multiplex PCR reads with MiXCR, one entry per CDR3 protein. The sample carries around 690,000 distinct CDR3 sequences, around 16% recorded once. Regarding the study as a whole: Appearing also in blood were most of the thyroid clonotypes expanded above 0.001.

Material for sequencing was blood. This receptor was identified in a man in his fifties or sixties with Graves' hyperthyroidism.

The CDR3 region has the DNA TGCGCCAGCAGCCCCGGGACAGCGTATAGCAATCAGCCCCAGCATTTT. Protein product: CASSPGTAYSNQPQHF. The chain links TRBV5-1 to TRBJ1-5; 7 bases are a match to TRBD1. Germline loops: CDR1 SGHRS, CDR2 YFSETQ. V was pared by 4 bases and J by 0 bases, with 7 bases of the junction left unmatched. This CDR3 comprises 16 residues.